This T cell receptor beta chain is drawn from a study of CD8 T cells in ankylosing spondylitis. V lost 1 base and J lost 4, with 13 bases in between. The CDR3 runs 15 residues. TCRdb analysed the 5' RACE reads with MiXCR anew, one entry per CDR3 protein. The sample shows hundreds of thousands of distinct CDR3 sequences, more than 20% of them seen only once. This clonotype originated in a male donor with ankylosing spondylitis or in good health (not recorded which). V and J are TRBV12-3 or TRBV12-4 and TRBJ2-5; D unclear. The sequencing sample was made of blood, either unsorted or a sorted T cell fraction (not recorded which). This CDR3 reads CASSLVGSSIETQYF. CDR3 bases: TGTGCCAGCAGTTTAGTAGGTAGTTCTATAGAGACCCAGTACTTC.